This T cell receptor beta chain was observed in a study of blood T cell repertoires in COVID-19. Some clones are missing from TCRdb's copy, which holds only in-frame ones; the method was immunoSEQ multiplex PCR. The sample records almost 500,000 clones, roughly nine tenths being singletons. V was trimmed by 2 bases and J by 0 bases, leaving 10 bases between them. The germline V gene has CDR1 KGHSH and CDR2 LQKENI. This CDR3 contains 16 residues. Material: PBMCs or T cells enriched from blood (not recorded which). The receptor was isolated from a woman aged 60 to 75 who had recovered from COVID-19. This chain uses TRBV18 with TRBJ2-2; no definite D call. This CDR3 is CASSPVRRTNTGELFF. In DNA form, the CDR3 reads TGTGCCAGCTCACCAGTTAGAAGAACGAACACCGGGGAGCTGTTTTTT.